This T cell receptor beta chain was documented in a study of shared T cell receptors in the human thymus. Looked up from germline, CDR1 is SGHDN and CDR2 is FVKESK. The CDR3 is 17 residues long. V dropped 1 base and J dropped 0; count of bases not matched to a gene: 9. Profiling relied on immunoSEQ multiplex PCR, and the TCRdb table lists in-frame clones only, not all of them. Of around 340,000 clones detected, approximately 95% appear once; the ten largest clones hold roughly 0.02%. The sequenced sample was thymocytes. The J gene is TRBJ2-7, the V gene TRBV14; the match to TRBD1 covers 7 bases. The sequence was collected from a human donor. CDR3 nucleotide sequence: TGTGCCAGCAGCCAAGCCCCGCAGGGGGTAATCTCCTACGAGCAGTACTTC. It encodes CASSQAPQGVISYEQYF.